Listed below are T cell receptor beta chains from one sample, sequenced in a study of molecular identifiers for immune sequencing clone quantification. TCRdb ran MiXCR on the PCR reads and lists one entry per CDR3 protein. The sample lists approximately 550,000 distinct CDR3 sequences, roughly 23% occurring once. The sequencing sample was made of naive CD8+ T cells from blood, with Jurkat cell RNA spiked in. The receptors stem from a human donor in good health. Some libraries in this study had Jurkat cell RNA spiked in. The CDR3 runs from the conserved cysteine through the conserved F or W. Fields, in order: CDR3 DNA, CDR3 protein, V gene, D gene, clone size, J gene. D genes are given only for firm matches. Clone size, where shown, is once, few, many, or a class for clones that have expanded.

CDR3 DNA: TGTGCCGGCAGCCCCCACCGAGGGACGGTGACCTACGAGCAGTACTTC
CDR3 protein: CAGSPHRGTVTYEQYF
V gene: TRBV7-2
D gene: -
clone size: -
J gene: TRBJ2-7

CDR3 DNA: TGCAGCGTTGTAAGGCAGAACTCTGGAAACACCATATATTTT
CDR3 protein: CSVVRQNSGNTIYF
V gene: TRBV29-1
D gene: -
clone size: many
J gene: TRBJ1-3

CDR3 DNA: TGTGCCTGGAGTTTAGCGGGAGGGTACGAGCAGTACTTC
CDR3 protein: CAWSLAGGYEQYF
V gene: TRBV30
D gene: TRBD2
clone size: few
J gene: TRBJ2-7

CDR3 DNA: TGTGCCAGCAGTTACGCGGCTAGCGAGTACTTC
CDR3 protein: CASSYAASEYF
V gene: TRBV6-2/TRBV6-3
D gene: -
clone size: many
J gene: TRBJ2-7

CDR3 DNA: TGTGCCAGTTCGACAGGGTACGGTAATGAAAAACTGTTTTTT
CDR3 protein: CASSTGYGNEKLFF
V gene: TRBV19
D gene: TRBD1
clone size: many
J gene: TRBJ1-4

CDR3 DNA: TGTGCCAGTAGTACAGGGTTTGAGGATACGCAGTATTTT
CDR3 protein: CASSTGFEDTQYF
V gene: TRBV19
D gene: -
clone size: many
J gene: TRBJ2-3

CDR3 DNA: TGCAGTGCTAGAGATTTTAGGGGGCACGCTAGTCAGCCCCAGCATTTT
CDR3 protein: CSARDFRGHASQPQHF
V gene: TRBV20-1
D gene: TRBD1
clone size: many
J gene: TRBJ1-5

CDR3 DNA: TGCAGTGCTAGAAGGGACAGCAGCAATCAGCCCCGGCATTTT
CDR3 protein: CSARRDSSNQPRHF
V gene: TRBV20-1
D gene: TRBD1
clone size: -
J gene: TRBJ1-5

CDR3 DNA: TGTGCCAGCAGCGCCTCTAGCAGATACACAGATACGCAGTATTTT
CDR3 protein: CASSASSRYTDTQYF
V gene: TRBV9
D gene: -
clone size: few
J gene: TRBJ2-3

CDR3 DNA: TGTGCCAGCAGTCTAGCGGGAGGGGACAATGAGCAGTTCTTC
CDR3 protein: CASSLAGGDNEQFF
V gene: TRBV28
D gene: TRBD2
clone size: few
J gene: TRBJ2-1

CDR3 DNA: TGTGCCAGCTCACCAGTAGCGGGGGGGCCAGATACGCAGTATTTT
CDR3 protein: CASSPVAGGPDTQYF
V gene: TRBV18
D gene: TRBD2
clone size: few
J gene: TRBJ2-3

CDR3 DNA: TGTGCCAGCAGCTTAGACCTAGCGGGGGGGCTCGGGGACAATGAGCAGTTCTTC
CDR3 protein: CASSLDLAGGLGDNEQFF
V gene: TRBV7-6
D gene: TRBD2
clone size: few
J gene: TRBJ2-1

CDR3 DNA: TGTGCCAGCAGCTTAGTGTTTCAGGGTAACTACAATGAGCAGTTCTTC
CDR3 protein: CASSLVFQGNYNEQFF
V gene: TRBV11-2
D gene: -
clone size: -
J gene: TRBJ2-1

CDR3 DNA: TGTGCCAGCACCCCCGAGCCGGGCCCTGAAGCTTTCTTT
CDR3 protein: CASTPEPGPEAFF
V gene: TRBV19
D gene: -
clone size: many
J gene: TRBJ1-1

CDR3 DNA: TGTGCCAGCAGTTACTTTAGGGCAGAGGCCTCTGAAGCTTTCTTT
CDR3 protein: CASSYFRAEASEAFF
V gene: TRBV6-2/TRBV6-3
D gene: -
clone size: -
J gene: TRBJ1-1

CDR3 DNA: TGTGCCAGCTCAACGAACCCCAATGAGCAGTTCTTC
CDR3 protein: CASSTNPNEQFF
V gene: TRBV19
D gene: -
clone size: few
J gene: TRBJ2-1

CDR3 DNA: TGTGCCAGCAGCTTAGACGGGGCCGGGGAGCTGTTTTTT
CDR3 protein: CASSLDGAGELFF
V gene: TRBV7-9
D gene: -
clone size: -
J gene: TRBJ2-2

CDR3 DNA: TGTGCCAGCAGCCTTTGGCGACAGGGGTCCTACGAGCAGTACTTC
CDR3 protein: CASSLWRQGSYEQYF
V gene: TRBV7-9
D gene: TRBD1
clone size: -
J gene: TRBJ2-7

CDR3 DNA: TGTGCCAGCAGTGGAGGTACGGGTGGAGATACGCAGTATTTT
CDR3 protein: CASSGGTGGDTQYF
V gene: TRBV27
D gene: -
clone size: few
J gene: TRBJ2-3

CDR3 DNA: TGTGCCAGCAGCCACCCGGAGGGGCGTGGGTACCAAGAGACCCAGTACTTC
CDR3 protein: CASSHPEGRGYQETQYF
V gene: TRBV4-2
D gene: -
clone size: many
J gene: TRBJ2-5

CDR3 DNA: TGTGCCAGCAGTTTTGGGACAGGGGGATACTACGAGCAGTACTTC
CDR3 protein: CASSFGTGGYYEQYF
V gene: TRBV28
D gene: TRBD1
clone size: few
J gene: TRBJ2-7

CDR3 DNA: TGTGCCAGCAGCTTAGCCCCAGAGGAATGGCAGTACTTC
CDR3 protein: CASSLAPEEWQYF
V gene: TRBV7-9
D gene: -
clone size: many
J gene: TRBJ2-7

CDR3 DNA: TGTGCCAGCAGTTACCCTCCGCTAGCGGGGGGTTACAATGAGCAGTTCTTC
CDR3 protein: CASSYPPLAGGYNEQFF
V gene: TRBV6-2/TRBV6-3
D gene: TRBD2
clone size: few
J gene: TRBJ2-1

CDR3 DNA: TGTGCCAGCAGAACTGACAGGGACGTGGACTATGGCTACACCTTC
CDR3 protein: CASRTDRDVDYGYTF
V gene: TRBV27
D gene: TRBD1
clone size: few
J gene: TRBJ1-2

CDR3 DNA: TGTGCCAGCAGCCCCGGGGGGGGCAGACATACGCAGTATTTT
CDR3 protein: CASSPGGGRHTQYF
V gene: TRBV12-3/TRBV12-4
D gene: TRBD2
clone size: -
J gene: TRBJ2-3

CDR3 DNA: TGTGCCAGTAGTATCACTAGCGGCAACACCGGGGAGCTGTTTTTT
CDR3 protein: CASSITSGNTGELFF
V gene: TRBV19
D gene: TRBD2
clone size: -
J gene: TRBJ2-2

CDR3 DNA: TGTGCCAGCAGAAGGCAACAGGGGCCCTCCTACGAGCAGTACTTC
CDR3 protein: CASRRQQGPSYEQYF
V gene: TRBV5-6
D gene: TRBD1
clone size: -
J gene: TRBJ2-7

CDR3 DNA: TGTGCCAGCCGGGAGACCGGTGGCAATCAGCCCCAGCATTTT
CDR3 protein: CASRETGGNQPQHF
V gene: TRBV5-5
D gene: -
clone size: many
J gene: TRBJ1-5

CDR3 DNA: TGTGCCAGCAGCTTGGCAGGACTAAATACCTTAACGGCGGGAGGCTACACCTTC
CDR3 protein: CASSLAGLNTLTAGGYTF
V gene: TRBV5-4
D gene: -
clone size: -
J gene: TRBJ1-2

CDR3 DNA: TGCAGCGTAGGACCAACAGATGCGCAGTATTTT
CDR3 protein: CSVGPTDAQYF
V gene: TRBV29-1
D gene: -
clone size: many
J gene: TRBJ2-3

CDR3 DNA: TGCGCCAGCAGCCAAGAACGGGGGGGCGAGCAGTACTTC
CDR3 protein: CASSQERGGEQYF
V gene: TRBV4-1
D gene: TRBD2
clone size: many
J gene: TRBJ2-7

CDR3 DNA: TGTGCCAGCAGACCACTTACAGGGTATTCACCCCTCCACTTT
CDR3 protein: CASRPLTGYSPLHF
V gene: TRBV27
D gene: -
clone size: -
J gene: TRBJ1-6

CDR3 DNA: TGTGCCAGCAGCCATAATGTGGGGGCTGAAGCTTTCTTT
CDR3 protein: CASSHNVGAEAFF
V gene: TRBV14
D gene: -
clone size: many
J gene: TRBJ1-1

CDR3 DNA: TGTGCCAGCAGTTCACCCTCGATCAATGCCGGGGAGCTGTTTTTT
CDR3 protein: CASSSPSINAGELFF
V gene: TRBV7-9
D gene: -
clone size: many
J gene: TRBJ2-2

CDR3 DNA: TGTGCCAGCAGAAATCAACTAGCGGGAGCCACCGGGGAGCTGTTTTTT
CDR3 protein: CASRNQLAGATGELFF
V gene: TRBV27
D gene: TRBD2
clone size: -
J gene: TRBJ2-2

CDR3 DNA: TGTGCCAGCAGTGACGAGGTCAAGATCGGGGGCACTGAAGCTTTCTTT
CDR3 protein: CASSDEVKIGGTEAFF
V gene: TRBV6-5
D gene: -
clone size: -
J gene: TRBJ1-1

CDR3 DNA: TGCGCCAGCAGCCAAGATCTTACCGGGGCCTGCGAGCAGTACTTC
CDR3 protein: CASSQDLTGACEQYF
V gene: TRBV4-3
D gene: -
clone size: -
J gene: TRBJ2-7

CDR3 DNA: TGTGCCAGCAGCGTAGGTGCCGACTCCGGGGAGCTGTTTTTT
CDR3 protein: CASSVGADSGELFF
V gene: TRBV9
D gene: -
clone size: few
J gene: TRBJ2-2

CDR3 DNA: TGCGGTGCTAGACCGGGGGCCGGCACAGATACGCAGTATTTT
CDR3 protein: CGARPGAGTDTQYF
V gene: TRBV20-1
D gene: -
clone size: few
J gene: TRBJ2-3

CDR3 DNA: TGCAGCGTAGACCAGGGGTACGAGCAGTACTTC
CDR3 protein: CSVDQGYEQYF
V gene: TRBV29-1
D gene: -
clone size: many
J gene: TRBJ2-7

CDR3 DNA: TGTGCCAGCAGCAGTCGTGGAAGCACAGATACGCAGTATTTT
CDR3 protein: CASSSRGSTDTQYF
V gene: TRBV6-2/TRBV6-3
D gene: -
clone size: many
J gene: TRBJ2-3

CDR3 DNA: TGTGCCAGCAGCTCACCAATGGGGGAGTTTAGTTTTCCAGATACGCAGTATTTT
CDR3 protein: CASSSPMGEFSFPDTQYF
V gene: TRBV7-9
D gene: -
clone size: -
J gene: TRBJ2-3

CDR3 DNA: TGCAGTGCTAGAGTGCGCCGGGACGGATCATATAGCAATCAGCCCCGGCATTTT
CDR3 protein: CSARVRRDGSYSNQPRHF
V gene: TRBV20-1
D gene: -
clone size: -
J gene: TRBJ1-5

CDR3 DNA: TGTGCCAGCAGCCACAGGGTCTTCGGAAACACCATATATTTT
CDR3 protein: CASSHRVFGNTIYF
V gene: TRBV12-3/TRBV12-4
D gene: -
clone size: few
J gene: TRBJ1-3

CDR3 DNA: TGTGCCAGCAGGCAGGGACAGGGGAACGAGCAGTACTTC
CDR3 protein: CASRQGQGNEQYF
V gene: TRBV12-3/TRBV12-4
D gene: TRBD1
clone size: -
J gene: TRBJ2-7

CDR3 DNA: TGTGCCAGCAGCCAAGGCCCCCCTTTGGCGGATGCCTACAATGAGCAGTTCTTC
CDR3 protein: CASSQGPPLADAYNEQFF
V gene: TRBV3-1
D gene: -
clone size: few
J gene: TRBJ2-1

CDR3 DNA: TGTGCCAGCAGCTTCAACCACTTACACCCGGAGGGCGGGGGGGCTTTTGACGAGCAGTACTTC
CDR3 protein: CASSFNHLHPEGGGAFDEQYF
V gene: TRBV5-4
D gene: TRBD2
clone size: few
J gene: TRBJ2-7

CDR3 DNA: TGTGCCAGCAGCCCCCCCTCGGCGGGGAGCCGCGAGCAGTACTTC
CDR3 protein: CASSPPSAGSREQYF
V gene: TRBV7-9
D gene: -
clone size: -
J gene: TRBJ2-7

CDR3 DNA: TGTGCCAGCAGTTACGGGGGGGGATGGGATACGCAGTATTTT
CDR3 protein: CASSYGGGWDTQYF
V gene: TRBV6-6
D gene: TRBD2
clone size: few
J gene: TRBJ2-3

CDR3 DNA: TGTGCCACCAGTTCCGGATTATACAATGAGCAGTTCTTC
CDR3 protein: CATSSGLYNEQFF
V gene: TRBV24-1
D gene: -
clone size: few
J gene: TRBJ2-1

CDR3 DNA: TGTGCCAGCAGCTTAGAACAGATAACTAATGAAAAACTGTTTTTT
CDR3 protein: CASSLEQITNEKLFF
V gene: TRBV11-2
D gene: -
clone size: few
J gene: TRBJ1-4

CDR3 DNA: TGTGCCAGCAGCTTAGGTAGTCTCCTTCCGTACGAGCAGTACTTC
CDR3 protein: CASSLGSLLPYEQYF
V gene: TRBV5-8
D gene: -
clone size: few
J gene: TRBJ2-7

CDR3 DNA: TGCAGTGCTAGAACAAGGGAGTCCGGGACAGCTAACTATGGCTACACCTTC
CDR3 protein: CSARTRESGTANYGYTF
V gene: TRBV20-1
D gene: TRBD1
clone size: few
J gene: TRBJ1-2

CDR3 DNA: TGTGCCAGCAGCCAGACAGATAATGAAAAACTGTTTTTT
CDR3 protein: CASSQTDNEKLFF
V gene: TRBV7-9
D gene: -
clone size: -
J gene: TRBJ1-4

CDR3 DNA: TGTGCCAGCAGCACCAGCGGGAGGGCGGCCACCGGGGAGCTGTTTTTT
CDR3 protein: CASSTSGRAATGELFF
V gene: TRBV9
D gene: TRBD2
clone size: -
J gene: TRBJ2-2

CDR3 DNA: TGCAGTGCTAGACTCCCCCAACTTACTGGAAACACCATATATTTT
CDR3 protein: CSARLPQLTGNTIYF
V gene: TRBV20-1
D gene: -
clone size: -
J gene: TRBJ1-3

CDR3 DNA: TGCAGCGTGATCAGCTTTGATCGCTACACCTTC
CDR3 protein: CSVISFDRYTF
V gene: TRBV29-1
D gene: -
clone size: -
J gene: TRBJ1-2

CDR3 DNA: TGCGCCAGCAGCTCCGGGACAGGGGAGGTCGAGCAGTACTTC
CDR3 protein: CASSSGTGEVEQYF
V gene: TRBV5-1
D gene: TRBD1
clone size: many
J gene: TRBJ2-7